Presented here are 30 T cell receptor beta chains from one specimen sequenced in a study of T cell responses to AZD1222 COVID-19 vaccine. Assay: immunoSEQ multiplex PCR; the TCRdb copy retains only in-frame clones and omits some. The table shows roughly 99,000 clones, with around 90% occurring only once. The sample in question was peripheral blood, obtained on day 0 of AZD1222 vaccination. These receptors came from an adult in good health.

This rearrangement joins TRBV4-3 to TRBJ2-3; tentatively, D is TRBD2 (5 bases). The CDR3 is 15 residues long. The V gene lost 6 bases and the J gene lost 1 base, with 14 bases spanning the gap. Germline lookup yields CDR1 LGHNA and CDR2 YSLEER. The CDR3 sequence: CASSGGQSGTDTQYF. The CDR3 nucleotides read TGCGCCAGCAGTGGCGGGCAGTCGGGCACAGATACGCAGTATTTT.

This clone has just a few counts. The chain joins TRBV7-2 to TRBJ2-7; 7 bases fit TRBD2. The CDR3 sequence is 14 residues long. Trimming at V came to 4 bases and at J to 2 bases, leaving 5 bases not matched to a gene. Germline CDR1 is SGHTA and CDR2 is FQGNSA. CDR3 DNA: TGTGCCAGCAGCTACAATGCGGGGGCCTACGAGCAGTACTTC. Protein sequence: CASSYNAGAYEQYF. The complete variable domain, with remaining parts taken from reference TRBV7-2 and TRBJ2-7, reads GAGVSQSPSNKVTEKGKDVELRCDPISGHTALYWYRQSLGQGLEFLIYFQGNSAPDKSGLPSDRFSAERTGGSVSTLTIQRTQQEDSAVYLCASSYNAGAYEQYFGPGTRLTVT.

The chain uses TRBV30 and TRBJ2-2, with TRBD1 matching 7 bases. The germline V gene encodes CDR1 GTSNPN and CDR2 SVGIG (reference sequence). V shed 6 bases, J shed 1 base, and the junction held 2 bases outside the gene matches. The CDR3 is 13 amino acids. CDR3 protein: CACRQGNTGELFF. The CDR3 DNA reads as TGTGCCTGTCGACAGGGGAACACCGGGGAGCTGTTTTTT.

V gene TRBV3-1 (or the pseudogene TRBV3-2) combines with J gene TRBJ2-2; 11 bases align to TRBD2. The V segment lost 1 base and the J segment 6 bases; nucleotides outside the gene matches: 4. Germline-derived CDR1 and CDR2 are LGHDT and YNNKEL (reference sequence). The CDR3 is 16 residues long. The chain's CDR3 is CASSQGLAGGSGELFF. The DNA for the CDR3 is TGTGCCAGCAGCCAAGGGCTAGCGGGAGGTTCCGGGGAGCTGTTTTTT.

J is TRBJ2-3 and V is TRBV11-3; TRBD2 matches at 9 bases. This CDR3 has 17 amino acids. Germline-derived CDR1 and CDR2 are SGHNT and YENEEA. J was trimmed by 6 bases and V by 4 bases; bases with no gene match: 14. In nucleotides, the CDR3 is TGTGCCAGCAGCTCGCCGACTAGCGGATGGAGTGGGGATACGCAGTATTTT. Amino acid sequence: CASSSPTSGWSGDTQYF. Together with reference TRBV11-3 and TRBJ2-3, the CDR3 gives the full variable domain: EAGVVQSPRYKIIEKKQPVAFWCNPISGHNTLYWYLQNLGQGPELLIRYENEEAVDDSQLPKDRFSAERLKGVDSTLKIQPAELGDSAVYLCASSSPTSGWSGDTQYFGPGTRLTVL.

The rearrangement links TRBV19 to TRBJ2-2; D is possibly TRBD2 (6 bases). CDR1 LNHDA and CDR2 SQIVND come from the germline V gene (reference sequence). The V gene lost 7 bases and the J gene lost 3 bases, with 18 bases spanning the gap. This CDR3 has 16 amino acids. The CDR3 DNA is TGTGCCAGTACTTCTCGGGGGAGTCGAGACACCGGGGAGCTGTTTTTT. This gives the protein CASTSRGSRDTGELFF.

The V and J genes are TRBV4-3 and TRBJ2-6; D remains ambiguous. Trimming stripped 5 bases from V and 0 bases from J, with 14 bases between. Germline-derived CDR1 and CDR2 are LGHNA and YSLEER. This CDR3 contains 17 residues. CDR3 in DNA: TGCGCCAGCAGCGGAGCAGGCCTAATCTCTGGGGCCAACGTCCTGACTTTC. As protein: CASSGAGLISGANVLTF.

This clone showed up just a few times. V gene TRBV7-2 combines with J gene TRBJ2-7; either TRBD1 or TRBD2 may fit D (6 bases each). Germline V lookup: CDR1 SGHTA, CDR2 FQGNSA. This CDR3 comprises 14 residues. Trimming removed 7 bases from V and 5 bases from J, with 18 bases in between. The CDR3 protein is CASTSRPGANEQYF. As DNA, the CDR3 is TGTGCCAGCACCTCACGCCCGGGGGCGAACGAGCAGTACTTC. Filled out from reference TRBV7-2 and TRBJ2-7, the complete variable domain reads GAGVSQSPSNKVTEKGKDVELRCDPISGHTALYWYRQSLGQGLEFLIYFQGNSAPDKSGLPSDRFSAERTGGSVSTLTIQRTQQEDSAVYLCASTSRPGANEQYFGPGTRLTVT.

The CDR3 nucleotides read TGTGCCAGCAGCTTAGCCCGGACAGGGGCCTCACCTCAGCCCCAGCATTTT. Protein product: CASSLARTGASPQPQHF. J is TRBJ1-5 and V is TRBV7-8; 9 bases are a match to TRBD1. Trimming cost V 0 bases and J 6 bases; bases outside gene matches: 9. The CDR3 is 17 residues long. Germline V gene data show CDR1 as SGHVS and CDR2 as FQNEAQ.

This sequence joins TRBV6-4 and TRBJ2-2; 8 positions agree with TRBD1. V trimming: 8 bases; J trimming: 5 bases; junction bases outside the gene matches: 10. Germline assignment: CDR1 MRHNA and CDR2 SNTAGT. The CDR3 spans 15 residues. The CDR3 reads CASGGQGSKTGELFF. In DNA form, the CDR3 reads TGTGCCAGCGGTGGACAGGGAAGTAAGACCGGGGAGCTGTTTTTT.

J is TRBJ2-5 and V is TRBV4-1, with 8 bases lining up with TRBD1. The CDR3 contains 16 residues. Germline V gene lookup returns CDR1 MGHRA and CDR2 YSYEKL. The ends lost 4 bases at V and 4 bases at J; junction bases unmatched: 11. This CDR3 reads CASSPGQRTGSETQYF. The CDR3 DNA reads TGCGCCAGCAGCCCCGGTCAGCGGACAGGGTCAGAGACCCAGTACTTC.

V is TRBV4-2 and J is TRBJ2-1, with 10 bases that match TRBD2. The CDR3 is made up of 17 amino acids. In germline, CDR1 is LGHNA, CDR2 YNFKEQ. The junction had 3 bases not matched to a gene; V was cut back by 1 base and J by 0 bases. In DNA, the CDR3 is TGTGCCAGCAGCCAAGGGACTAGCGGATACTCCTACAATGAGCAGTTCTTC. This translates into CASSQGTSGYSYNEQFF.

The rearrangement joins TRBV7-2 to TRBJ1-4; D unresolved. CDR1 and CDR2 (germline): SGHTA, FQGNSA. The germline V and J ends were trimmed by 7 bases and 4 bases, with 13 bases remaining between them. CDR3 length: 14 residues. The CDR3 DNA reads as TGTGCCAGCACCACGCAGGCGCGTAATGAAAAACTGTTTTTT. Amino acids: CASTTQARNEKLFF.

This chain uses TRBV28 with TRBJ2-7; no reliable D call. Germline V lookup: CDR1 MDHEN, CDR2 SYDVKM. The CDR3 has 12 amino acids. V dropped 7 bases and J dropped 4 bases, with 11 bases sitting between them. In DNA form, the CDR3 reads TGTGCCAGCACCTCCACTCAGTACGAGCAGTACTTC. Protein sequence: CASTSTQYEQYF. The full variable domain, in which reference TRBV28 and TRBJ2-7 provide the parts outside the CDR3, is DVKVTQSSRYLVKRTGEKVFLECVQDMDHENMFWYRQDPGLGLRLIYFSYDVKMKEKGDIPEGYSVSREKKERFSLILESASTNQTSMYLCASTSTQYEQYFGPGTRLTVT.

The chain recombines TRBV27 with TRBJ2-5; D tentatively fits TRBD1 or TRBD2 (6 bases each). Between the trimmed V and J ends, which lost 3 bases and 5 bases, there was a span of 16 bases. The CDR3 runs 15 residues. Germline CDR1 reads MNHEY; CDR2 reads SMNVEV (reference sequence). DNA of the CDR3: TGTGCCAGCAGTTTCCAAGGAACAGGGAGGGAGACCCAGTACTTC. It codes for CASSFQGTGRETQYF.

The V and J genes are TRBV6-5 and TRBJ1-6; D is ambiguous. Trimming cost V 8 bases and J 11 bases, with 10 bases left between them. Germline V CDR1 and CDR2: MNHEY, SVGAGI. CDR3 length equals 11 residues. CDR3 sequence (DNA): TGTGCCAGCTCCGAGTTTCCACCCCTCCACTTT. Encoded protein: CASSEFPPLHF.

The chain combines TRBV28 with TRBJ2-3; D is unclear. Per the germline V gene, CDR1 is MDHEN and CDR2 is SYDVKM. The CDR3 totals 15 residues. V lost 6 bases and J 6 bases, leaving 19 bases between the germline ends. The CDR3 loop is CASSLPRLVADTQYF. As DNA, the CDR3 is TGTGCCAGCAGCCTCCCACGCCTTGTTGCGGATACGCAGTATTTT.

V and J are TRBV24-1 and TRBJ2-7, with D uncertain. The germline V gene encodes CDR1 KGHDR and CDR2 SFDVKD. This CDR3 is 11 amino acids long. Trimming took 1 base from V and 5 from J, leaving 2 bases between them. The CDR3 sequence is CATSDFHEQYF. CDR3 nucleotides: TGTGCCACCAGTGATTTCCACGAGCAGTACTTC.

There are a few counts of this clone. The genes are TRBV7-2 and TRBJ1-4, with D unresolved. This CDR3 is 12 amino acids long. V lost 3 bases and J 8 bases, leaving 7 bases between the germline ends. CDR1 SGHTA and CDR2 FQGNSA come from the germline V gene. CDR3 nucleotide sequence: TGTGCCAGCAGCTTCAATACGGAAAAACTGTTTTTT. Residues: CASSFNTEKLFF.

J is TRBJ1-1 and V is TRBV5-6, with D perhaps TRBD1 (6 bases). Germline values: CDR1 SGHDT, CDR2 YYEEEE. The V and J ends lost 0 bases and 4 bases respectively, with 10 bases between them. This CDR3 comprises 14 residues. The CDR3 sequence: CASSLGQGSTEAFF. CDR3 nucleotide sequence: TGTGCCAGCAGCTTGGGGCAGGGGTCCACTGAAGCTTTCTTT. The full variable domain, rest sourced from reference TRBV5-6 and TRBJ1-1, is DAGVTQSPTHLIKTRGQQVTLRCSPKSGHDTVSWYQQALGQGPQFIFQYYEEEERQRGNFPDRFSGHQFPNYSSELNVNALLLGDSALYLCASSLGQGSTEAFFGQGTRLTVV.

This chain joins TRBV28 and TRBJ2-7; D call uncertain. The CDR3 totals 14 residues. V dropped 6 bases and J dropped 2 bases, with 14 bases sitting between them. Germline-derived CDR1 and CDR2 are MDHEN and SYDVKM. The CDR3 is CASSTTSMPYEQYF. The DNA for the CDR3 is TGTGCCAGCAGCACCACCTCGATGCCCTACGAGCAGTACTTC.

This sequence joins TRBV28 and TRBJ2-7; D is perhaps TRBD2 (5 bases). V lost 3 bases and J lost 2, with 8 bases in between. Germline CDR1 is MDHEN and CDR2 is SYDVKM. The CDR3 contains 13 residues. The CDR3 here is CASSFGETYEQYF. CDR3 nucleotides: TGTGCCAGCAGTTTCGGGGAAACCTACGAGCAGTACTTC.

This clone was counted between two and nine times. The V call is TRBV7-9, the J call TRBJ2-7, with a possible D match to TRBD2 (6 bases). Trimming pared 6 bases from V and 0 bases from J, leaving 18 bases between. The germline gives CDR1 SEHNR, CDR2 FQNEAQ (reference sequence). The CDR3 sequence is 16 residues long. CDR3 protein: CASSPSGTGFSYEQYF. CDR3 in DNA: TGTGCCAGCAGTCCATCCGGGACTGGCTTCTCCTACGAGCAGTACTTC.

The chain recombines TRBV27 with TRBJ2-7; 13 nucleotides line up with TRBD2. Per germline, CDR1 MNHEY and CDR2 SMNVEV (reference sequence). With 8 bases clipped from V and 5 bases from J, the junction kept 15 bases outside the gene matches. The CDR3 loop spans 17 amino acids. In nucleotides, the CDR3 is TGTGCCAGCCGGGACACCATGTGGACTAGCGGGAGCCACGAGCAGTACTTC. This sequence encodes CASRDTMWTSGSHEQYF.

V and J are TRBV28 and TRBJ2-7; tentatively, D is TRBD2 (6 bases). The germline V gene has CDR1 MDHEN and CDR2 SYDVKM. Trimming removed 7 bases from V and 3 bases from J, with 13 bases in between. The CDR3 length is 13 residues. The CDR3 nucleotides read TGTGCCAGCACTCTACCAGCGGGCTACGAGCAGTACTTC. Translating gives CASTLPAGYEQYF.

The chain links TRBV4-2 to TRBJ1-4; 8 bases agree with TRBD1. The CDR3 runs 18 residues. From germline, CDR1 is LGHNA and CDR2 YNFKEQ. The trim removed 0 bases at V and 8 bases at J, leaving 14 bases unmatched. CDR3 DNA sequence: TGTGCCAGCAGCCAAGAAGGCCCTTCAGGGGGCGTAGGGGAAAAACTGTTTTTT. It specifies CASSQEGPSGGVGEKLFF.

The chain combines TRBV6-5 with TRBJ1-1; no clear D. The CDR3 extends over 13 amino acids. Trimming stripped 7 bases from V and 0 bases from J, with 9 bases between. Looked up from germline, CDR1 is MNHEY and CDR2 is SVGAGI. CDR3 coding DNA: TGTGCCAGCAACCCCTCCGTGAACACTGAAGCTTTCTTT. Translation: CASNPSVNTEAFF.

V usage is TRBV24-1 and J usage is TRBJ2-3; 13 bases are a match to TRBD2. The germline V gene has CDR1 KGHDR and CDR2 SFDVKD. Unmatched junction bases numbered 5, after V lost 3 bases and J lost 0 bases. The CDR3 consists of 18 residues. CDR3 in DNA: TGTGCCACCAGTGATCCAGGGACTAGCGGGACTAGCACAGATACGCAGTATTTT. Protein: CATSDPGTSGTSTDTQYF.

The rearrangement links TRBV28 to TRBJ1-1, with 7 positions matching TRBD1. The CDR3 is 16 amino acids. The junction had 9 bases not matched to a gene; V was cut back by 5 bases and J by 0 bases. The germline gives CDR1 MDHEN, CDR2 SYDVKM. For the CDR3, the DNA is TGTGCCAGCAGTCCCCCAGCGCAGGGGGTGAACACTGAAGCTTTCTTT. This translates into CASSPPAQGVNTEAFF. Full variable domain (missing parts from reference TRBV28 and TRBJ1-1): DVKVTQSSRYLVKRTGEKVFLECVQDMDHENMFWYRQDPGLGLRLIYFSYDVKMKEKGDIPEGYSVSREKKERFSLILESASTNQTSMYLCASSPPAQGVNTEAFFGQGTRLTVV.

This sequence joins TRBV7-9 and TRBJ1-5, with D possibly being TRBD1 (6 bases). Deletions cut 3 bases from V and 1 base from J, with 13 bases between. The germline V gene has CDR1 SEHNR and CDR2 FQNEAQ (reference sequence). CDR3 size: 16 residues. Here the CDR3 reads CASSFSGAKSNQPQHF. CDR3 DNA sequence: TGTGCCAGCAGCTTCTCGGGGGCAAAAAGCAATCAGCCCCAGCATTTT.